This T cell receptor (beta chain) was sequenced during a study of OX40 agonist ivuxolimab in advanced cancers. Study-wide results and limits: Among the nonresponders, some also had low normalized T-cell clonal expansion.

The repertoire was sequenced with immunoSEQ multiplex PCR; TCRdb's copy has only in-frame clones and lacks some. The data contain tens of thousands of clones, roughly nine tenths of them singletons. Notes on this clone: Antigen unknown.

V lost 4 bases and J lost 8; bases outside the gene matches: 15. The V gene's germline CDR1 is SEHNR and CDR2 FQNEAQ (reference sequence). The CDR3 has 16 amino acids. This specimen was CD4+ or CD8+ T cells sorted from blood, taken in a trial of the OX40 agonist ivuxolimab. V gene TRBV7-9 combines with J gene TRBJ2-3; TRBD1 agrees at 7 bases. The receptor's source is an adult with an advanced solid tumor such as melanoma, head and neck, liver or kidney cancer. The CDR3 DNA follows: TGTGCCAGCAGCTCCGAGGGGGCGAAATTGGTCAGTACGCAGTATTTT. Translation: CASSSEGAKLVSTQYF. Full variable domain (rest looked up from reference TRBV7-9 and TRBJ2-3): DTGVSQNPRHKITKRGQNVTFRCDPISEHNRLYWYRQTLGQGPEFLTYFQNEAQLEKSRLLSDRFSAERPKGSFSTLEIQRTEQGDSAMYLCASSSEGAKLVSTQYFGPGTRLTVL.